A selection of T cell receptor beta chains follows, all from one sample in a study of vaccination effects on CD4 cells after COVID-19. These receptors lack a known antigen. Only in-frame clones appear in the TCRdb table, and some are missing; sequencing was by immunoSEQ multiplex PCR. The table has 27,000 or so clones, 83% seen once. The material was CD4+ T cells from PBMCs cultured with HCoV-NL63 spike peptides, obtained after COVID-19 vaccination. These receptor sequences come from a human donor who received a COVID-19 vaccine. Some clones in this sample may be carry-over from other donors' samples. Both conserved end residues are part of each CDR3. The D gene is left open where the match is weak. The size field is filled for only some rows; it gives once, few, many or a size class.

clone_size,j_call,v_call,d_call,cdr3_nt,cdr3_aa
NA,TRBJ2-2,TRBV4-2,NA,TGTGCCAGCAGCCAAGAAGTTGTGGGGCCTTACACCGGGGAGCTGTTTTTT,CASSQEVVGPYTGELFF
NA,TRBJ2-6,TRBV30,NA,TGTGCCTGGGTCTCGGAGAGACGGTACTCTGGGGCCAACGTCCTGACTTTC,CAWVSERRYSGANVLTF
NA,TRBJ2-3,TRBV25-1,TRBD2,TGTGCCAGCAGTGAATTAGGGACTAGCGAGGCAGATACGCAGTATTTT,CASSELGTSEADTQYF
NA,TRBJ2-3,TRBV6-5,NA,TGTGCCAGCAGACAAAACACAGATACGCAGTATTTT,CASRQNTDTQYF
NA,TRBJ2-3,TRBV5-8,NA,TGTGCCAGCAGCTTGCTCAGGGGCACAGATACGCAGTATTTT,CASSLLRGTDTQYF
NA,TRBJ1-3,TRBV28,NA,TGTGCCAGCAGCCGTAGGGCCAGGGTCAACTCTGGAAACACCATATATTTT,CASSRRARVNSGNTIYF
NA,TRBJ1-4,TRBV3-1/TRBV3-2,TRBD1,TGTGCCAGTTCCGGTCCTCGGGGACAGCTTAATGAAAAACTGTTTTTT,CASSGPRGQLNEKLFF
NA,TRBJ2-5,TRBV5-1,TRBD2,TGCGCCAGCAGCTTTAGCGGGGAAGAGACCCAGTACTTC,CASSFSGEETQYF
NA,TRBJ1-2,TRBV5-1,TRBD1,TGCGCCAGCAGTCCGACAGGGGTTCTCTATGGCTACACCTTC,CASSPTGVLYGYTF
once,TRBJ1-2,TRBV24-1,NA,TGTGCCACCAGCGGGACTGATAACTATGGCTACACCTTC,CATSGTDNYGYTF
NA,TRBJ1-1,TRBV30,NA,TGTGCCTGGAGTGTATTTCGGACAGACACTGAAGCTTTCTTT,CAWSVFRTDTEAFF
few,TRBJ2-6,TRBV18,TRBD1,TGTGCCAGCTCACCACGTCCGGGACAGCCAGTCTCTGGGGCCAACGTCCTGACTTTC,CASSPRPGQPVSGANVLTF
NA,TRBJ1-1,TRBV19,NA,TGTGCCAGTAGTCCCGGGACCCAGAACACTGAAGCTTTCTTT,CASSPGTQNTEAFF
NA,TRBJ1-6,TRBV27,NA,TGTGCCAGCAGTATCAGGGATTGGTCACCCCTCCACTTT,CASSIRDWSPLHF
NA,TRBJ2-1,TRBV13,TRBD2,TGTGCCAGCAGCTTCCGGACTAGCGTGTACAATGAGCAGTTCTTC,CASSFRTSVYNEQFF
NA,TRBJ1-1,TRBV7-8,TRBD1,TGTGCCAGCAGCTTAGACAGGGGATGGGGTGAAGCTTTCTTT,CASSLDRGWGEAFF
NA,TRBJ1-1,TRBV14,TRBD1,TGTGCCAGCAGCCAATATTGGACAGGGAACACTGAAGCTTTCTTT,CASSQYWTGNTEAFF
NA,TRBJ2-1,TRBV5-1,TRBD2,TGCGCCAGCAGCCTGACTAGCGGGGGTTACAATGAGCAGTTCTTC,CASSLTSGGYNEQFF
NA,TRBJ1-1,TRBV5-8,TRBD1,TGTGCCAGCAGCCCTATTCGACAGGGACACACTGAAGCTTTCTTT,CASSPIRQGHTEAFF
NA,TRBJ2-3,TRBV9,NA,TGTGCCAGCAGCGTAGGGGGGGTTAGCACAGATACGCAGTATTTT,CASSVGGVSTDTQYF
once,TRBJ2-3,TRBV29-1,NA,TGCAGCGTTCGTAGTCGCCGGGACATAAGCACAGATACGCAGTATTTT,CSVRSRRDISTDTQYF
NA,TRBJ1-2,TRBV5-6,NA,TGTGCCAGCACCCTTCGGGGTGACTATGGCTACACCTTC,CASTLRGDYGYTF
NA,TRBJ1-5,TRBV18,NA,TGTGCCAGCTCACCGACGGACAGCTCCAATCAGCCCCAGCATTTT,CASSPTDSSNQPQHF
once,TRBJ2-3,TRBV9,NA,TGTGCCAGCAGCGTATCAGGTGGGCCGCGCACAGATACGCAGTATTTT,CASSVSGGPRTDTQYF
NA,TRBJ1-2,TRBV4-1,NA,TGCGCCAGCAGCCAACCAAACTTACAGGGTAGCTATGGCTACACCTTC,CASSQPNLQGSYGYTF
NA,TRBJ1-2,TRBV28,NA,TGTGCCAGCAGGAAGCGGGGGGACTATGGCTACACCTTC,CASRKRGDYGYTF
NA,TRBJ2-2,TRBV4-1,TRBD2,TGCGCCAGCAGCAGGACTAGCGGGGCTGGCGGGGAGCTGTTTTTT,CASSRTSGAGGELFF
NA,TRBJ2-1,TRBV18,TRBD2,TGTGCCAGCTCACCAGTCGGGGGGGACTACAATGAGCAGTTCTTC,CASSPVGGDYNEQFF
once,TRBJ1-1,TRBV18,NA,TGTGCCAGCTCGCCCGCAGCGAACACTGAAGCTTTCTTT,CASSPAANTEAFF
NA,TRBJ2-1,TRBV7-3,NA,TGTGCCAGCAGCTTTTCGGGGAATGAGCAGTTCTTC,CASSFSGNEQFF
NA,TRBJ2-3,TRBV29-1,TRBD2,TGCAGCGTTCTCAAGGTAGCGGGGCCCACAGATACGCAGTATTTT,CSVLKVAGPTDTQYF
NA,TRBJ2-1,TRBV6-1,NA,TGTGCCAGCAGTGAAGGTGTGGTGCAGTTCTTC,CASSEGVVQFF
NA,TRBJ2-5,TRBV9,NA,TGTGCCAGCAGCGTAGGAGTGAGCGGCGGGATACGGAGAGAGACCCAGTACTTC,CASSVGVSGGIRRETQYF
NA,TRBJ2-4,TRBV6-1,NA,TGTGCCAGCAGTGAATCGCACATTCAGTACTTC,CASSESHIQYF
NA,TRBJ2-4,TRBV19,NA,TGTGCCAGTAGTATTCTAGGAACAACCTTAGCCAAAAACATTCAGTACTTC,CASSILGTTLAKNIQYF
NA,TRBJ2-5,TRBV5-1,NA,TGCGCCAGCAGCTTGGAGGAGACCCAGTACTTC,CASSLEETQYF
NA,TRBJ2-2,TRBV9,NA,TGTGCCAGCAGCGTAAGGTGGAGCACCGGGGAGCTGTTTTTT,CASSVRWSTGELFF
NA,TRBJ2-5,TRBV6-5,NA,TGTGCCAGCAGCTACTCAGGGAATGAAGCTCAAGAGACCCAGTACTTC,CASSYSGNEAQETQYF
few,TRBJ2-5,TRBV12-3/TRBV12-4,NA,TGTGCCAGCAGTTTCTTCAGAAAAGAGACCCAGTACTTC,CASSFFRKETQYF
NA,TRBJ1-3,TRBV29-1,NA,TGCAGCGTTGAAACGGGACGGCACTCTGGAAACACCATATATTTT,CSVETGRHSGNTIYF
NA,TRBJ2-1,TRBV7-2,NA,TGTGCCAGCAGCTTAGAGCTAGCCTACAATGAGCAGTTCTTC,CASSLELAYNEQFF
once,TRBJ1-3,TRBV28,NA,TGTGCCAGCAGCCCAACTTACTCTGGAAACACCATATATTTT,CASSPTYSGNTIYF
NA,TRBJ2-3,TRBV6-4,NA,TGTGCCAGCAGTGACTCGAGTCAAGCAGATACGCAGTATTTT,CASSDSSQADTQYF
NA,TRBJ2-5,TRBV7-2,NA,TGTGCCAGCAGCTTAAGCCCCGCGGAGACCCAGTACTTC,CASSLSPAETQYF
NA,TRBJ1-6,TRBV2,NA,TGTGCCAGCAGCATACAGGGTATGCAAAATTCACCCCTCCACTTT,CASSIQGMQNSPLHF
NA,TRBJ2-3,TRBV5-4,TRBD2,TGTGCCAGCAGGTGGGGACTAGCCGACACAGATACGCAGTATTTT,CASRWGLADTDTQYF
NA,TRBJ2-3,TRBV7-9,NA,TGTGCCAGCAGCTTAGTCCCAGATACGCAGTATTTT,CASSLVPDTQYF
NA,TRBJ1-3,TRBV10-1,NA,TGCGCCAGCGGGGAGACCTCTGGAAACACCATATATTTT,CASGETSGNTIYF
once,TRBJ2-1,TRBV30,TRBD2,TGTGCCTGGAACACCGGGACTAGCGTCAATGAGCAGTTCTTC,CAWNTGTSVNEQFF
NA,TRBJ2-5,TRBV9,NA,TGTGCCAGCAGCCTTGCTGGTCGAGAGACCCAGTACTTC,CASSLAGRETQYF
NA,TRBJ2-3,TRBV28,TRBD2,TGTGCCAGTGGGACTAGCGGGGGGGGACCCACAGATACGCAGTATTTT,CASGTSGGGPTDTQYF
NA,TRBJ2-1,TRBV2,NA,TGTGCCAGCAGTGGCCGGGGCCACAATGAGCAGTTCTTC,CASSGRGHNEQFF